This T cell receptor (beta chain) was identified during a study of blood T cells in healthy people across ages. Germline V gene lookup returns CDR1 DFQATT and CDR2 SNEGSKA (reference sequence). The V end was cut by 3 bases, the J end by 0 bases, with 11 bases between. The CDR3 loop spans 14 amino acids. A second PCR, run for roughly 6 to 11 cycles, used a sample-barcoded 5' primer plus a J-beta primer mix. MiXCR was run by TCRdb on the 5' RACE reads, yielding one entry per CDR3 protein. The table has 850,000 or so distinct CDR3 sequences, about 30% seen once; the top ten hold around 16%. This chain links TRBV20-1 with TRBJ1-1; TRBD1 might be the D (5 bases). The sample was blood. This receptor was taken from a woman of 80 years or more in good health. CDR3 amino acids: CSARQTALNTEAFF. The CDR3 DNA is TGCAGTGCTAGGCAGACAGCACTGAACACTGAAGCTTTCTTT.